Presented here are 19 T cell receptor beta chains from one specimen sequenced in a study of blood T cells in healthy people across ages. Combining a sample-barcoded 5' primer with a J-beta primer mix, a second PCR ran for 7 to 11 cycles. Each CDR3 protein is one row after TCRdb ran MiXCR on the 5' RACE reads. The data contain about 670,000 distinct CDR3 sequences, roughly half of them seen just once; the ten biggest clones take up roughly 12%. The sequencing sample was made of blood. Receptor source: a woman aged 80 or over in good health.

This sequence joins TRBV9 and TRBJ2-3; the match to TRBD1 covers 7 bases. The CDR3 spans 14 residues. The J segment lost 4 bases and the V segment lost 0 bases, leaving 2 bases of the junction unmatched. Germline CDR1 is SGDLS and CDR2 is YYNGEE. The CDR3 nucleotides read TGTGCCAGCAGCGTAGCTACAGGGGCAGATACGCAGTATTTT. Residues: CASSVATGADTQYF. Full variable domain (rest looked up from reference TRBV9 and TRBJ2-3): DSGVTQTPKHLITATGQRVTLRCSPRSGDLSVYWYQQSLDQGLQFLIQYYNGEERAKGNILERFSAQQFPDLHSELNLSSLELGDSALYFCASSVATGADTQYFGPGTRLTVL.

In its sample, this clonotype was seen many times. This sequence joins TRBV11-2 and TRBJ2-5; 12 bases align to TRBD2. The germline gives CDR1 SGHAT, CDR2 FQNNGV. The CDR3 is 15 residues long. The V and J ends lost 6 bases and 6 bases, in that order; junction bases with no gene match: 8. The CDR3 here is CASSPPTSGRKTQYF. In DNA form, the CDR3 reads TGTGCCAGCAGTCCCCCGACTAGCGGGAGAAAGACCCAGTACTTC.

The chain uses TRBV20-1 and TRBJ2-3, with a possible D match to TRBD2 (5 bases). This CDR3 region has 14 residues. The germline V gene encodes CDR1 DFQATT and CDR2 SNEGSKA (reference sequence). Trimming cost V 8 bases and J 4 bases, with 19 bases left between them. CDR3 sequence (DNA): TGCAGTCAAATCCCGACTACGGCGGCAGATACGCAGTATTTT. Translation gives CSQIPTTAADTQYF.

Of note for this clonotype: Just one base apart from a much larger clone, this may be a read error. The rearrangement links TRBV11-3 to TRBJ1-1; D uncertain. This CDR3 is built from 12 residues. CDR1 SGHNT and CDR2 YENEEA come from the germline V gene. V shed 5 bases and J shed 8 bases, with 12 bases lying between them. The CDR3 here is CASSPAGREAFF. The CDR3 DNA follows: TGTGCCAGCAGCCCCGCTGGAAGGGAAGCTTTCTTT.

This chain uses TRBV6-1 with TRBJ2-5, with a weak D call TRBD1 (5 bases). CDR3 length equals 13 residues. Germline V gives CDR1 MNHNS, CDR2 SASEGT. Trimming stripped 6 bases from V and 11 bases from J, with 19 bases between. The CDR3 reads CASSQGRYNEQYF. The CDR3 DNA reads TGTGCCAGCAGCCAGGGAAGGTACAATGAGCAGTACTTC.

A note on this clonotype: The junction shows a germline mismatch at one end, possibly a read error. This chain joins TRBV20-1 and TRBJ1-6, with D hard to call. Per germline, CDR1 DFQATT and CDR2 SNEGSKA (reference sequence). The CDR3 spans 14 residues. CDR3 nucleotides: TGCAGTGCTAGTCTTTGGACGGCCGATTCTCCCCTCCACTTT. Amino acids: CSASLWTADSPLHF.

This clonotype was found once. The junction and the germline gene differ at one end; a read error may be behind it. The chain couples TRBV5-1 to TRBJ1-4; TRBD1 might be the D (5 bases). Germline CDR1 SGHRS, CDR2 YFSETQ. This CDR3 spans 16 amino acids. CDR3 amino acids: CASSLGGTSTNEKLFF. CDR3 bases: TGCGCCAGCAGCTTGGGGGGCACCTCAACTAATGAGAAACTGTTTTTT.

The chain links TRBV12-3 or TRBV12-4 to TRBJ2-1; TRBD1 aligns across 8 bases. CDR3 length equals 15 residues. V shed 5 bases and J 3 bases; nucleotides not matched to a gene: 6. CDR3 sequence (DNA): TGTGCCAGCAGTCTCCGACAGGGGTACTACAATGAGCAGTTCTTC. It encodes CASSLRQGYYNEQFF.

The chain has TRBV4-3 and TRBJ2-5; D is unclear. The DNA end is more similar to TRBJ2-7, so the J call may be wrong. CDR3 length equals 14 residues. Germline loops: CDR1 LGHNA, CDR2 YSLEER. The CDR3 sequence is CASSQERKGYEQYF. DNA for the CDR3: TGCGCCAGCAGCCAAGAGAGGAAGGGCTACGAGCAGTACTTC.

This clonotype has only a few counts. This may stem from a read error, because a much larger clone lies one nucleotide away. The chain links TRBV29-1 to TRBJ2-5; D is unresolved. The CDR3 has 9 amino acids. The germline V gene encodes CDR1 SQVTM and CDR2 ANQGSEA. Trimming pared 4 bases from V and 11 bases from J, leaving 8 bases between. CDR3 residues: CSVAPGQYF. For the CDR3, the DNA is TGCAGCGTTGCCCCCGGGCAGTACTTC.

This clonotype was seen at least ten times. The rearrangement links TRBV30 to TRBJ2-5; D unclear. Trimming pared 0 bases from V and 5 bases from J, leaving 10 bases between. Germline loops: CDR1 GTSNPN, CDR2 SVGIG (reference sequence). This CDR3 spans 13 amino acids. Written as DNA, the CDR3 is TGTGCCTGGAGTGTTGCAGGACCGGAGACCCAGTACTTC. Residues: CAWSVAGPETQYF.

This clonotype was seen at least ten times. CDR3 sequence: CASSFRQGFDGDTQYF. CDR3 DNA sequence: TGTGCCAGCAGTTTCCGACAGGGGTTTGACGGAGATACGCAGTATTTT. This chain connects TRBV7-3 to TRBJ2-3; TRBD1 aligns across 8 bases. From germline, CDR1 is SGHTA and CDR2 FQGTGA. The CDR3 is 16 amino acids. J was trimmed by 5 bases and V by 6 bases; bases with no gene match: 13.

This clonotype has a count of ten or more. This chain connects TRBV24-1 to TRBJ2-1; D possibly corresponds to TRBD1 (5 bases). Per the germline V gene, CDR1 is KGHDR and CDR2 is SFDVKD. Between the trimmed V and J ends, which lost 2 bases and 5 bases, there was a span of 9 bases. CDR3 length: 14 residues. The CDR3 DNA sequence: TGTGCCACCAGTGATTGGGGCCTGGACAATGAGCAGTTCTTC. Its protein is CATSDWGLDNEQFF.

This clonotype was counted between two and nine times. V and J are TRBV6-2 or TRBV6-3 and TRBJ2-5; D tentatively fits TRBD1 or TRBD2 (5 bases each). Germline assignment: CDR1 MNHEY and CDR2 SVGEGT. V was shortened by 11 bases and J by 1 base, with 26 bases between the two germline ends. CDR3 size: 17 residues. The CDR3 reads CAVEEDKTKSFQETQYF. The CDR3 DNA reads TGTGCCGTTGAGGAGGACAAAACAAAGAGTTTCCAAGAGACCCAGTACTTC.

This clonotype was recorded many times. The chain couples TRBV3-1 to TRBJ1-6, with a weak D call TRBD1 (5 bases). V was cut by 0 bases and J by 11 bases, with 11 bases left in between. The CDR3 length is 14 residues. The germline V gene has CDR1 LGHDT and CDR2 YNNKEL (reference sequence). CDR3 coding DNA: TGTGCCAGCAGCCAAGATGTGGGACGGCCACCCCTCCACTTT. This codes for CASSQDVGRPPLHF. The variable domain in full, completed from reference TRBV3-1 and TRBJ1-6, reads DTAVSQTPKYLVTQMGNDKSIKCEQNLGHDTMYWYKQDSKKFLKIMFSYNNKELIINETVPNRFSPKSPDKAHLNLHINSLELGDSAVYFCASSQDVGRPPLHFGNGTRLTVT.

As concerns this clonotype: Being one base from a much bigger clone, this may be a read error. This rearrangement joins TRBV6-4 to TRBJ1-2; TRBD1 agrees at 9 bases. The CDR3 length is 11 residues. Germline CDR1 MRHNA, CDR2 SNTAGT. Unmatched junction bases numbered 9, after V lost 9 bases and J lost 13 bases. The chain's CDR3 is CARSPGQGRTF. CDR3 DNA: TGTGCCAGATCCCCGGGACAGGGACGCACCTTC.

CDR3: CASSTNDRGFGYTF. The CDR3 DNA follows: TGTGCCAGTAGTACCAACGACAGGGGGTTCGGCTACACCTTC. V is TRBV19 and J is TRBJ1-2; TRBD1 matches at 9 bases. V gave up 4 bases and J gave up 8 bases; unmatched junction bases: 8. This CDR3 spans 14 amino acids. Germline V CDR1 and CDR2: LNHDA, SQIVND (reference sequence).

V and J are TRBV28 and TRBJ2-1; D might be TRBD1 (5 bases). The CDR3 sequence is 14 residues long. V was pared by 10 bases and J by 6 bases, with 19 bases between. Germline V gives CDR1 MDHEN, CDR2 SYDVKM. CDR3 sequence (DNA): TGTGCCACCCTAGAGAACAGGTCCGGCAATGAGCAGTTCTTC. Translating gives CATLENRSGNEQFF. The full variable domain, its missing parts supplied by reference TRBV28 and TRBJ2-1, is DVKVTQSSRYLVKRTGEKVFLECVQDMDHENMFWYRQDPGLGLRLIYFSYDVKMKEKGDIPEGYSVSREKKERFSLILESASTNQTSMYLCATLENRSGNEQFFGPGTRLTVL.

This clonotype showed up just once. V usage is TRBV9 and J usage is TRBJ2-7; possibly TRBD2 for D (6 bases). This CDR3 comprises 15 residues. Between the trimmed V and J ends, which lost 3 bases and 2 bases, there was a span of 15 bases. Germline V gene lookup returns CDR1 SGDLS and CDR2 YYNGEE. The CDR3: CASSARDSVTYEQYF. In nucleotides, the CDR3 is TGTGCCAGCAGCGCACGGGACTCAGTAACCTACGAGCAGTACTTC.